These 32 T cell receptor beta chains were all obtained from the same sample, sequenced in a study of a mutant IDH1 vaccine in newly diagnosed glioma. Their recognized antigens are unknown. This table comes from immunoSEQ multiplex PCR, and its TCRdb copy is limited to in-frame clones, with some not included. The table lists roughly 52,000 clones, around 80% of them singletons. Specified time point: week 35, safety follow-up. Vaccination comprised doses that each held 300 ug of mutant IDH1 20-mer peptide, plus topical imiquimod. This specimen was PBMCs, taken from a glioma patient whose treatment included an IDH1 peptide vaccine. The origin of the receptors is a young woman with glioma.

This chain's CDR3 is CASSLWGQGVSGANVLTF. CDR3 bases: TGTGCCAGCAGTTTATGGGGACAGGGGGTCTCTGGGGCCAACGTCCTGACTTTC. The chain carries TRBV27 and TRBJ2-6; 11 bases map to TRBD1. The CDR3 spans 18 residues. The ends lost 1 base at V and 0 bases at J; junction bases unmatched: 2. The germline V gene encodes CDR1 MNHEY and CDR2 SMNVEV (reference sequence).

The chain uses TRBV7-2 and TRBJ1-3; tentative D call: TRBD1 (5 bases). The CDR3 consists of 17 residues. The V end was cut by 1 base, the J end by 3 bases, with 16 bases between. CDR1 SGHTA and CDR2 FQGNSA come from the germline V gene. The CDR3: CASSLGPRKGLGNTIYF. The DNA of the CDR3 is TGTGCCAGCAGCTTAGGGCCGAGGAAGGGGCTTGGAAACACCATATATTTT.

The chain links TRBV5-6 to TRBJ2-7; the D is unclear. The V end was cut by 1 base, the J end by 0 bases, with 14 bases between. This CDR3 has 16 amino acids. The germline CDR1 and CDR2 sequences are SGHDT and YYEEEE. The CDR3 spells CASSLFRRISSYEQYF. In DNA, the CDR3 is TGTGCCAGCAGCTTGTTTCGGCGGATAAGCTCCTACGAGCAGTACTTC.

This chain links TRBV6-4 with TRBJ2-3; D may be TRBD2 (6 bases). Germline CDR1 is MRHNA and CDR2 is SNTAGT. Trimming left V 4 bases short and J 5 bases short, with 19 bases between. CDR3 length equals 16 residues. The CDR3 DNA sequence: TGTGCCAGCAGTGCTGATACTAGTGGCGGGGTAGATACGCAGTATTTT. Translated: CASSADTSGGVDTQYF.

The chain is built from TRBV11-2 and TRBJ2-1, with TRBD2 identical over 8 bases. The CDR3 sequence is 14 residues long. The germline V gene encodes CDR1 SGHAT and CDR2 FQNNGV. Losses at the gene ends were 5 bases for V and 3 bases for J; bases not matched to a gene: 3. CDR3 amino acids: CASSPSGGYNEQFF. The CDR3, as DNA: TGTGCCAGCAGCCCAAGCGGGGGCTACAATGAGCAGTTCTTC. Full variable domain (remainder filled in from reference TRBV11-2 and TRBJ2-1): EAGVAQSPRYKIIEKRQSVAFWCNPISGHATLYWYQQILGQGPKLLIQFQNNGVVDDSQLPKDRFSAERLKGVDSTLKIQPAKLEDSAVYLCASSPSGGYNEQFFGPGTRLTVL.

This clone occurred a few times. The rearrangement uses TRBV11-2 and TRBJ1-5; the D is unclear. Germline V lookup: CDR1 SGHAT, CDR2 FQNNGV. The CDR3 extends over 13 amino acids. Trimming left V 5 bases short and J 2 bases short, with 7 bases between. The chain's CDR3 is CASSLMGNQPQHF. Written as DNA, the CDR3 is TGTGCCAGCAGCCTCATGGGCAATCAGCCCCAGCATTTT.

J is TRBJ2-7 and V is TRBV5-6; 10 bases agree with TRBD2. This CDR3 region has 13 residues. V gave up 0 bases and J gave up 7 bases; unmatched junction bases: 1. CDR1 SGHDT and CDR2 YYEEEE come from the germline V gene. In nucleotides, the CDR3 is TGTGCCAGCAGCTTGGAGACTAGCGGGGAGCAGTACTTC. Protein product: CASSLETSGEQYF.

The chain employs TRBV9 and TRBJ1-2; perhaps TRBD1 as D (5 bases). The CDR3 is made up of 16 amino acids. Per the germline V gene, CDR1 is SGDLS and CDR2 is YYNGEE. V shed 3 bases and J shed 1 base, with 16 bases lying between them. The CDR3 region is CASSGGIWTSNYGYTF. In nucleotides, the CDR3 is TGTGCCAGCAGCGGGGGAATCTGGACAAGTAACTATGGCTACACCTTC.

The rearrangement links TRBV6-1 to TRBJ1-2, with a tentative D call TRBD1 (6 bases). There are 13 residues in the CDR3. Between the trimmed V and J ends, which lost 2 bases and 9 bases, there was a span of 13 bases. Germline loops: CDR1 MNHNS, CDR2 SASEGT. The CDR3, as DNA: TGTGCCAGCAGTGAAAACGACAGGAGGAGCTACACCTTC. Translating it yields CASSENDRRSYTF.

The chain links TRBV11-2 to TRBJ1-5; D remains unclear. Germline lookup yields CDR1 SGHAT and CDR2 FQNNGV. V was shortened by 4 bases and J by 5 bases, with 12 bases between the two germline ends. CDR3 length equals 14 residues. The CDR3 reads CASSSRAGDQPQHF. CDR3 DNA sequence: TGTGCCAGCAGCTCCCGGGCCGGGGATCAGCCCCAGCATTTT.

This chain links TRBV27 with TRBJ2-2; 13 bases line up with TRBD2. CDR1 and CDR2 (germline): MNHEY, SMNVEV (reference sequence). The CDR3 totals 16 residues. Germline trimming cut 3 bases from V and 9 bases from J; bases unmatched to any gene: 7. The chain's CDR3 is CASSLPLAGGYRELFF. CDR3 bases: TGTGCCAGCAGTTTGCCACTAGCGGGGGGGTACCGGGAGCTGTTTTTT.

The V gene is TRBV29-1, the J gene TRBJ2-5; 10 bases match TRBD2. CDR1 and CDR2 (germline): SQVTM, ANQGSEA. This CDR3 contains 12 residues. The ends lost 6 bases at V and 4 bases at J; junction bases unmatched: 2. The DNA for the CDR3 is TGCAGCGTAGCGGGAGGGCCAGAGACCCAGTACTTC. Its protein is CSVAGGPETQYF.

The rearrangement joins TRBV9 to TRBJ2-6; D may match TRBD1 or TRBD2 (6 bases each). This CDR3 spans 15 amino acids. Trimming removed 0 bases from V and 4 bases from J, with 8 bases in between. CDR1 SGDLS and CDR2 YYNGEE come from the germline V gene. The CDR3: CASSVGGAGANVLTF. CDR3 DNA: TGTGCCAGCAGCGTAGGGGGGGCAGGGGCCAACGTCCTGACTTTC.

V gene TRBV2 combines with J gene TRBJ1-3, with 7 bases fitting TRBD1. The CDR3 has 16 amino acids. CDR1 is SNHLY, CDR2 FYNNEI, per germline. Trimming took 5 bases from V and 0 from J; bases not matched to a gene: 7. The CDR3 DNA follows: TGTGCCAGCAGTCCACAGGGGCCTCCCTCTGGAAACACCATATATTTT. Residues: CASSPQGPPSGNTIYF.

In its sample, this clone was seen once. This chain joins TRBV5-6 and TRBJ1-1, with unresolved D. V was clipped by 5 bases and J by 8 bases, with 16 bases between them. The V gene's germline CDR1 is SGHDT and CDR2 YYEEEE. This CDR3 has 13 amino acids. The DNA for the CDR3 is TGTGCCAGCAGTAAAACCCTGCGGGGAGAAGCTTTCTTT. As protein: CASSKTLRGEAFF.

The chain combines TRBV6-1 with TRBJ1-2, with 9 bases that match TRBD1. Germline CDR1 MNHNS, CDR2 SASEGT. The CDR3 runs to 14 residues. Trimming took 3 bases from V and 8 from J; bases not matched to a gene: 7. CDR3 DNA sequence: TGTGCCAGCAGTGAGTTACAGGGGGCGGGAGGCTACACCTTC. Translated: CASSELQGAGGYTF.

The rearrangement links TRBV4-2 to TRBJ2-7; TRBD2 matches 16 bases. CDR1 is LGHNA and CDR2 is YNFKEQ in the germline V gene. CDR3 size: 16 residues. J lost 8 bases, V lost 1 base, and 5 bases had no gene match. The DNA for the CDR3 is TGTGCCAGCAGCCAAGTGGGACTAGCGGGAGGGAGAAAGCAGTACTTC. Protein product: CASSQVGLAGGRKQYF.

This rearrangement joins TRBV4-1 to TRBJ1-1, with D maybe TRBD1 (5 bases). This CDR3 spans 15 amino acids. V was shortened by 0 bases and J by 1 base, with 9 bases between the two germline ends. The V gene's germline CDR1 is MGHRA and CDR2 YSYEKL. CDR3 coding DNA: TGCGCCAGCAGCCAAGATGGTGGGGGGAACACTGAAGCTTTCTTT. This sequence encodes CASSQDGGGNTEAFF.

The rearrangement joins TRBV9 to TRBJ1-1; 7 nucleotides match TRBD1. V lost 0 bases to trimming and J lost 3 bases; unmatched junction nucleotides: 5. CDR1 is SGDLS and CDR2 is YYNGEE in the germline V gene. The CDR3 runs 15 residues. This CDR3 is CASSVEVRGDTEAFF. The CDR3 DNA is TGTGCCAGCAGCGTAGAGGTCAGGGGGGACACTGAAGCTTTCTTT.

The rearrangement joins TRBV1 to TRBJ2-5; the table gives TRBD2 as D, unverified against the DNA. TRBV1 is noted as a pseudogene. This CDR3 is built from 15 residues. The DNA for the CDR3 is TGCACCAGCAGCCAAGGGCTAGCGGACGAAGAGACCCAGTACTTC. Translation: CTSSQGLADEETQYF.

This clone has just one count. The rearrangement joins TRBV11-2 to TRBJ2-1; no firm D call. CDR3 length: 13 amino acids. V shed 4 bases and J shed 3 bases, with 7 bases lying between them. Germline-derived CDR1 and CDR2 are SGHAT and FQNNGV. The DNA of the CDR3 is TGTGCCAGCAGCTCAGAGCGCTACAATGAGCAGTTCTTC. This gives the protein CASSSERYNEQFF.

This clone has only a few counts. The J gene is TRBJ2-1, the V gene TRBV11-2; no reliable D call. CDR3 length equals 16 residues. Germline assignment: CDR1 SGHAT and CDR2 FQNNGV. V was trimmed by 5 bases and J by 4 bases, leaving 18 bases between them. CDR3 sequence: CASSPRALLLYNEQFF. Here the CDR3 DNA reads TGTGCCAGCAGCCCCCGGGCGTTACTCTTATACAATGAGCAGTTCTTC.

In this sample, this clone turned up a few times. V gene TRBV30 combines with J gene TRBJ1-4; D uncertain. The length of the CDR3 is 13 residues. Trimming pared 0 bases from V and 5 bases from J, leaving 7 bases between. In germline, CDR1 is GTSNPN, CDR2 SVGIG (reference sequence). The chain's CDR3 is CAWSVWRNEKLFF. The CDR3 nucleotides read TGTGCCTGGAGTGTATGGAGGAATGAAAAACTGTTTTTT.

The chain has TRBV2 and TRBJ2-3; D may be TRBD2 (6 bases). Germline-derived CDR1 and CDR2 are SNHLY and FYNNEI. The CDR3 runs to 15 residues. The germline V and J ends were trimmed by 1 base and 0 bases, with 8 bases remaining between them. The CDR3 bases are TGTGCCAGCAGTGAAGGACTAGTAAGCACAGATACGCAGTATTTT. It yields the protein CASSEGLVSTDTQYF.

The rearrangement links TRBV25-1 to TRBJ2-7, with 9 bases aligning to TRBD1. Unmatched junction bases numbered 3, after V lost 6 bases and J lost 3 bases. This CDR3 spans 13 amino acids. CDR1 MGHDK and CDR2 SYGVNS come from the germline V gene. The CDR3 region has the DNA TGTGCCAGCAGGGACAGGGGAAGCTACGAGCAGTACTTC. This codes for CASRDRGSYEQYF.

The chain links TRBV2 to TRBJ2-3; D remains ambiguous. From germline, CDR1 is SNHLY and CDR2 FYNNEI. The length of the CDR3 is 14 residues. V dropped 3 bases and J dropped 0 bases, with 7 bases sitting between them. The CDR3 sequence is CASSEVKSTDTQYF. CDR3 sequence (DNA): TGTGCCAGCAGTGAGGTCAAGAGCACAGATACGCAGTATTTT. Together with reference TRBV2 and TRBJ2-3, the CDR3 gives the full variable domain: EPEVTQTPSHQVTQMGQEVILRCVPISNHLYFYWYRQILGQKVEFLVSFYNNEISEKSEIFDDQFSVERPDGSNFTLKIRSTKLEDSAMYFCASSEVKSTDTQYFGPGTRLTVL.

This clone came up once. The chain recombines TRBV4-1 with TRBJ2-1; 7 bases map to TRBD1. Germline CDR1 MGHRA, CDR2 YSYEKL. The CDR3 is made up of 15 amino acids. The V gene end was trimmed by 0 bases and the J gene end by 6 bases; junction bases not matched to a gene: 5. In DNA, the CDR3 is TGCGCCAGCAGCCAAGATCGGTCAGGGGGCAATGAGCAGTTCTTC. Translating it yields CASSQDRSGGNEQFF.

This chain's CDR3 is CASSLPLSPLHF. CDR3 in DNA: TGTGCCAGCAGCCTACCACTGTCACCCCTCCACTTT. The V and J genes are TRBV7-6 and TRBJ1-6, with D unclear. The germline V gene encodes CDR1 SGHVS and CDR2 FNYEAQ. V was pared by 5 bases and J by 10 bases, with 9 bases between. The CDR3 is 12 residues long.

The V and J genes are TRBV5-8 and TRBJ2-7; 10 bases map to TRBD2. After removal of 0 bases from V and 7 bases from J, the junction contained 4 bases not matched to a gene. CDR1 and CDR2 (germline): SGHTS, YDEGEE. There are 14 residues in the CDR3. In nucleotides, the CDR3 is TGTGCCAGCAGCTTGGCGAGCGGGGGGGCGGAGCAGTACTTC. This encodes CASSLASGGAEQYF. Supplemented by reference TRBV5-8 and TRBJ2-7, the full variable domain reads EAGVTQSPTHLIKTRGQQATLRCSPISGHTSVYWYQQALGLGLQFLLWYDEGEERNRGNFPPRFSGRQFPNYSSELNVNALELEDSALYLCASSLASGGAEQYFGPGTRLTVT.

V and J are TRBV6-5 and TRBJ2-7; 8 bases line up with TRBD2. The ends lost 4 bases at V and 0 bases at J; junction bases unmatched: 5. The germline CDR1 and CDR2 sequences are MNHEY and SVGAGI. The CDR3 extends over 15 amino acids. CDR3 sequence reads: CASSLLAESSYEQYF. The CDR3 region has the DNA TGTGCCAGCAGTTTACTAGCGGAAAGCTCCTACGAGCAGTACTTC.

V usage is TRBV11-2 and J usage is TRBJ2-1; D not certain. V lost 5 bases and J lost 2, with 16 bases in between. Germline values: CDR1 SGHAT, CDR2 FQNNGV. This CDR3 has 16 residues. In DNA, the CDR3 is TGTGCCAGCAGCCCCCCGGACCCCTTCACCTACAATGAGCAGTTCTTC. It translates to CASSPPDPFTYNEQFF.

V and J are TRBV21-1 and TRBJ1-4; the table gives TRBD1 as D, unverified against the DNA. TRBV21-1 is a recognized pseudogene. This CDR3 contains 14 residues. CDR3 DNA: TGTGCCAGCAGCATACAGGGGCGAAATGAAAAACTGTTTTTT. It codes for CASSIQGRNEKLFF.